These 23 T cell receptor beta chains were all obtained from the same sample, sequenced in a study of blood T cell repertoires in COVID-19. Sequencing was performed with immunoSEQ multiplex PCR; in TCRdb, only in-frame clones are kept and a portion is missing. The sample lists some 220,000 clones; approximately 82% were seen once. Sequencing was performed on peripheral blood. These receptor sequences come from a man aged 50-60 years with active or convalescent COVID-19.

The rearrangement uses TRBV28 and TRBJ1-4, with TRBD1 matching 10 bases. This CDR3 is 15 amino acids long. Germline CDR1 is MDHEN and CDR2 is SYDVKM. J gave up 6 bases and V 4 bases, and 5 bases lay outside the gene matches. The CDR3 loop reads CASSSPGTGDEKLFF. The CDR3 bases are TGTGCCAGCAGTTCCCCCGGGACAGGGGATGAAAAACTGTTTTTT.

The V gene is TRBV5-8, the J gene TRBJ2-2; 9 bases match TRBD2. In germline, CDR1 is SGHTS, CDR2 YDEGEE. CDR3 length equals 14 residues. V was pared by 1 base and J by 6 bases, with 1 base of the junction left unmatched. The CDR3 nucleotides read TGTGCCAGCAGCTTGAGGACTAGCGCCGGGGAGCTGTTTTTT. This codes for CASSLRTSAGELFF. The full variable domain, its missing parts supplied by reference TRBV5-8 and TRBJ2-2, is EAGVTQSPTHLIKTRGQQATLRCSPISGHTSVYWYQQALGLGLQFLLWYDEGEERNRGNFPPRFSGRQFPNYSSELNVNALELEDSALYLCASSLRTSAGELFFGEGSRLTVL.

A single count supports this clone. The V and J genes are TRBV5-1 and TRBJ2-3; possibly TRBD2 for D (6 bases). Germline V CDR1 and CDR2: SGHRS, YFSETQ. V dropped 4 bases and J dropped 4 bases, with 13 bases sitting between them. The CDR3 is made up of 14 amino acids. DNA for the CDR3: TGCGCCAGCAGCCGGGGGAGTAGTGCAGATACGCAGTATTTT. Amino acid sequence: CASSRGSSADTQYF.

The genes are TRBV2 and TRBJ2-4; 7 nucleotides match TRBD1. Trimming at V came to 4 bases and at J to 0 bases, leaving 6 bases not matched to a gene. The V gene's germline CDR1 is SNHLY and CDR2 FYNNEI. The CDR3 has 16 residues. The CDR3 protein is CASSGDRSIAKNIQYF. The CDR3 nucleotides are TGTGCCAGCAGTGGGGACAGATCAATAGCCAAAAACATTCAGTACTTC.

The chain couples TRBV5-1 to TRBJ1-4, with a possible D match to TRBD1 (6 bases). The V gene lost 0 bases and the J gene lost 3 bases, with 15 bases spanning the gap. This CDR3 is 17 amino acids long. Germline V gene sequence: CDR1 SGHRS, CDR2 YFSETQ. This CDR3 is CASSLGIRGTANEKLFF. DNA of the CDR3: TGCGCCAGCAGCTTGGGGATTAGGGGGACCGCTAATGAAAAACTGTTTTTT.

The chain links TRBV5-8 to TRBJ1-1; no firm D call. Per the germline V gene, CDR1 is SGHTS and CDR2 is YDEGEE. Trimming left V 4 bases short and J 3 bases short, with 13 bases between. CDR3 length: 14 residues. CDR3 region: CASSIQSPYTEAFF. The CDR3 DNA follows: TGTGCCAGCAGCATACAGAGCCCATACACTGAAGCTTTCTTT.

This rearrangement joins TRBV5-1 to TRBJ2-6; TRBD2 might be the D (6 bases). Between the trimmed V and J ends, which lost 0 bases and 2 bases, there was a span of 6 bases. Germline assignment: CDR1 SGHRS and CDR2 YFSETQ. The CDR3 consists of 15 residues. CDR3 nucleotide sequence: TGCGCCAGCAGCTTGGGGAGGGCTGGGGCCAACGTCCTGACTTTC. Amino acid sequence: CASSLGRAGANVLTF.

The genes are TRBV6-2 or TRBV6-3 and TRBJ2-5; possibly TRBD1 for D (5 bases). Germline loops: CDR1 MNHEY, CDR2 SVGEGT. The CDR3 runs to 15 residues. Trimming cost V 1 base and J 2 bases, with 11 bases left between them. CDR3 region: CASSYWGWQQETQYF. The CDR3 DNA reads TGTGCCAGCAGTTACTGGGGCTGGCAACAAGAGACCCAGTACTTC.

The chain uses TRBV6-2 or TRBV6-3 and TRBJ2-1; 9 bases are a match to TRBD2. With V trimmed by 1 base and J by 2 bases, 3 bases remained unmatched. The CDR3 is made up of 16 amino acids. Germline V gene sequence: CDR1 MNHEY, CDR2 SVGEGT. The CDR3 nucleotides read TGTGCCAGCAGTTACTTGGGGACTAGCCCCTACAATGAGCAGTTCTTC. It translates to CASSYLGTSPYNEQFF.

The CDR3: CATSRGGGSGANVLTF. The CDR3 coding sequence is TGTGCCACCAGCAGAGGTGGCGGCTCTGGGGCCAACGTCCTGACTTTC. The J gene is TRBJ2-6, the V gene TRBV15; D not certain. This CDR3 spans 16 amino acids. Germline values: CDR1 LNHNV, CDR2 YYDKDF (reference sequence). Trimming stripped 1 base from V and 0 bases from J, with 7 bases between. Full variable domain (remainder filled in from reference TRBV15 and TRBJ2-6): DAMVIQNPRYQVTQFGKPVTLSCSQTLNHNVMYWYQQKSSQAPKLLFHYYDKDFNNEADTPDNFQSRRPNTSFCFLDIRSPGLGDTAMYLCATSRGGGSGANVLTFGAGSRLTVL.

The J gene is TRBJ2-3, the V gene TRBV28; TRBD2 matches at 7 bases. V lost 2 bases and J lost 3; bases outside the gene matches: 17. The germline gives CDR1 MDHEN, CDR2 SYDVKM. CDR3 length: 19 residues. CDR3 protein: CASSLRKDSGPPRTDTQYF. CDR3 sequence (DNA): TGTGCCAGCAGTTTACGAAAGGATAGCGGGCCCCCGAGAACAGATACGCAGTATTTT. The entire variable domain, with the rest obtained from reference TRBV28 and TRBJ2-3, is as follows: DVKVTQSSRYLVKRTGEKVFLECVQDMDHENMFWYRQDPGLGLRLIYFSYDVKMKEKGDIPEGYSVSREKKERFSLILESASTNQTSMYLCASSLRKDSGPPRTDTQYFGPGTRLTVL.

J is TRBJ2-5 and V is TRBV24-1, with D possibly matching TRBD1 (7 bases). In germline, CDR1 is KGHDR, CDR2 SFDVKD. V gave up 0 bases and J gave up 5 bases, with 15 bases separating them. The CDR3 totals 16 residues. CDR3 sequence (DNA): TGTGCCACCAGTGATTTGCAGGGCAGGGGGGAGGAGACCCAGTACTTC. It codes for CATSDLQGRGEETQYF.

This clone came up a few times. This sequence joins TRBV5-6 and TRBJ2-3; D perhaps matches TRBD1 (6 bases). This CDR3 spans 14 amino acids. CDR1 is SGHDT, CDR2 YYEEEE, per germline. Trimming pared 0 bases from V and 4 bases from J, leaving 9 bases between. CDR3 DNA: TGTGCCAGCAGCTTGGATTACAGGGCAGATACGCAGTATTTT. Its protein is CASSLDYRADTQYF.

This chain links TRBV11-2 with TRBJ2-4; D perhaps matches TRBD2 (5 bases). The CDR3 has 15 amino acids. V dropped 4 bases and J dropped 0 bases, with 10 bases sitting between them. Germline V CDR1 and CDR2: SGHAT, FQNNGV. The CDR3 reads CASSSRTVAKNIQYF. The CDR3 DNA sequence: TGTGCCAGCAGCTCGCGGACTGTAGCCAAAAACATTCAGTACTTC.

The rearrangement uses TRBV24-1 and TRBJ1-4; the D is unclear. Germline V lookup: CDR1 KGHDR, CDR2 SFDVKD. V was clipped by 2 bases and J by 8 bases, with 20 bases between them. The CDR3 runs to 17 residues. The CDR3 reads CATSDSPSLGQPEKLFF. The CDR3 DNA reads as TGTGCCACCAGTGATTCTCCCAGCCTTGGGCAGCCGGAAAAACTGTTTTTT.

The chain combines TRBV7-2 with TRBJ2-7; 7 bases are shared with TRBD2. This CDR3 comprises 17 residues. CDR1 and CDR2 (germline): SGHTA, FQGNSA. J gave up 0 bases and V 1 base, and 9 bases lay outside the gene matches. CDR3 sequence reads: CASSLETGRPGSYEQYF. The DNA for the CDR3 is TGTGCCAGCAGCTTAGAGACCGGGAGGCCGGGCTCCTACGAGCAGTACTTC.

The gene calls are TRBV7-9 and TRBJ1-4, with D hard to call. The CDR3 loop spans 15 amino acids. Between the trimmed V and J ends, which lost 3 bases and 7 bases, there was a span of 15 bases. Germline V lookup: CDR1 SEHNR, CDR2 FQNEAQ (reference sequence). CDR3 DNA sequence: TGTGCCAGCAGCTTGCGGAGGTCCTTGGGTGAAAAACTGTTTTTT. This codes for CASSLRRSLGEKLFF.

The chain's CDR3 is CASSGGRQGASGANVLTF. CDR3 DNA: TGTGCCAGCAGTGGCGGAAGACAGGGGGCGTCTGGGGCCAACGTCCTGACTTTC. V gene TRBV2 combines with J gene TRBJ2-6; 10 nucleotides match TRBD1. CDR3 size: 18 residues. CDR1 SNHLY and CDR2 FYNNEI come from the germline V gene. V lost 4 bases, J lost 1 base, and 7 bases stayed unmatched.

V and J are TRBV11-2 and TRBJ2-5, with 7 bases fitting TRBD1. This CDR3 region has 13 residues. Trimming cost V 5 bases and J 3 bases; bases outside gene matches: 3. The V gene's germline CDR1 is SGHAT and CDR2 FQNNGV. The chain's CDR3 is CASSQTGKETQYF. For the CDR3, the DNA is TGTGCCAGCAGCCAGACAGGGAAAGAGACCCAGTACTTC.

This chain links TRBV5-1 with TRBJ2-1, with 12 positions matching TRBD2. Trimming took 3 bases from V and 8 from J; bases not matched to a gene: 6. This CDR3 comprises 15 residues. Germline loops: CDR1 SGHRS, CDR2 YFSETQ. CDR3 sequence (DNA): TGCGCCAGCAGCTCGACTAGCGGGAGTGGCTATGAGCAGTTCTTC. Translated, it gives CASSSTSGSGYEQFF.

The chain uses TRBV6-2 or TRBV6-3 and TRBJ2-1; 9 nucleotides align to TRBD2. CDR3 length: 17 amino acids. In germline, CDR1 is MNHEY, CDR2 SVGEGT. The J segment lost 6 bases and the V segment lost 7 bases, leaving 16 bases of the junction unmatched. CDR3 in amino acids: CASIPSSGNSGGNEQFF. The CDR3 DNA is TGTGCCAGCATCCCCTCAAGCGGAAATAGCGGGGGCAATGAGCAGTTCTTC.

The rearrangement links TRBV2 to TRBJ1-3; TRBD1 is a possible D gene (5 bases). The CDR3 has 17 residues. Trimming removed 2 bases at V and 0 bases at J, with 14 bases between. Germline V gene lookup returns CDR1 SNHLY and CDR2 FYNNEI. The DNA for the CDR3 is TGTGCCAGCAGTGAAATACTACAGGTCTACTCTGGAAACACCATATATTTT. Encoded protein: CASSEILQVYSGNTIYF.

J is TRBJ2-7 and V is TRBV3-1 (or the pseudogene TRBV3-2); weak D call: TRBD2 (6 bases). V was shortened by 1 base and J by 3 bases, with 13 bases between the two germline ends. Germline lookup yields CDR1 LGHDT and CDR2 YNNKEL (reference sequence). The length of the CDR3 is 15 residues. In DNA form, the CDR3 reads TGTGCCAGCAGCCAAGGGGCTAGCGCGAGCTACGAGCAGTACTTC. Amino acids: CASSQGASASYEQYF.